This T cell receptor beta chain was obtained from a study of cytomegalovirus exposure and HLA in healthy donors. Overall study results and limits: A later analysis revealed that TCR association rates differed between HLA loci, peaking at DRB1 and bottoming out at HLA-C.

A remark on this clone: Antigen: not known.

Trimming removed 4 bases from V and 5 bases from J, with 11 bases in between. The CDR3 extends over 12 amino acids. CDR1 and CDR2 from the germline V gene are GTSNPN and SVGIG (reference sequence). The primer mix had 60 Vbeta and 13 Jbeta primers. The method was immunoSEQ multiplex PCR; TCRdb's version includes in-frame clones alone and lacks a portion of them. Of roughly 150,000 clones listed, approximately 85% are singletons. This receptor was taken from a woman aged 18-29 years in good health and CMV-seronegative. The rearrangement uses TRBV30 and TRBJ2-5, with a tentative D call TRBD2 (5 bases). Sequenced sample: PBMCs. The CDR3 DNA follows: TGTGCCTGGAATCCGGGATTGGAGACCCAGTACTTC. As protein: CAWNPGLETQYF.